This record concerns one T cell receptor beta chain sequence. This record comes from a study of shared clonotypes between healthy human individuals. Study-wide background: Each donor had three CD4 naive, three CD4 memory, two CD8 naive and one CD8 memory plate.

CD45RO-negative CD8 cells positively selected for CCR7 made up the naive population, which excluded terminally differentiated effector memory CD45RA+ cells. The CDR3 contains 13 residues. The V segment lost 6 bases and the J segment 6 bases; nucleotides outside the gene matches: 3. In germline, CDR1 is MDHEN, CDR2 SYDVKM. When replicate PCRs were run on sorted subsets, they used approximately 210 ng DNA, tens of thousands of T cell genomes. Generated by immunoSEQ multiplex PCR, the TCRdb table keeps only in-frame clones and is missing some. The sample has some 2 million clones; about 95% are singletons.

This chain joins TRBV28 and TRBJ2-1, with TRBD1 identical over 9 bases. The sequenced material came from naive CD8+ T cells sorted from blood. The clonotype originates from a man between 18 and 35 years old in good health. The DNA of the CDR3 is TGTGCCAGCAGGGAACAGGGGGCCAATGAGCAGTTCTTC. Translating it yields CASREQGANEQFF. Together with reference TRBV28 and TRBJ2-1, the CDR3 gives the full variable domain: DVKVTQSSRYLVKRTGEKVFLECVQDMDHENMFWYRQDPGLGLRLIYFSYDVKMKEKGDIPEGYSVSREKKERFSLILESASTNQTSMYLCASREQGANEQFFGPGTRLTVL.